One and the same sample provided the 6 T cell receptor beta chains below, sequenced in a study of OX40 agonist ivuxolimab in advanced cancers. Clones were read by immunoSEQ multiplex PCR, and TCRdb kept only the in-frame ones, dropping some. This table has approximately 45,000 clones, approximately 83% appearing once. The sample was CD4+ or CD8+ T cells sorted from blood, taken in a trial of the OX40 agonist ivuxolimab. These receptors originate from an adult with an advanced solid tumor such as melanoma, head and neck, liver or kidney cancer.

The chain recombines TRBV5-4 with TRBJ1-2, with 12 nucleotides matching TRBD1. The germline CDR1 and CDR2 sequences are SGHNT and YYREEE (reference sequence). This CDR3 has 14 amino acids. V lost 3 bases and J lost 6; bases outside the gene matches: 3. The DNA for the CDR3 is TGTGCCAGCAGCTACGGGGACAGGGGGCATGGCTACACCTTC. Translating it yields CASSYGDRGHGYTF.

This clone has just one count. V usage is TRBV5-1 and J usage is TRBJ1-1; 9 nucleotides line up with TRBD1. CDR1 is SGHRS, CDR2 YFSETQ, per germline. The CDR3 is 15 amino acids. The V gene end was trimmed by 4 bases and the J gene end by 4 bases; junction bases not matched to a gene: 8. The CDR3 nucleotides are TGCGCCAGCAGCCTCCGGACAGGGGATTTCACTGAAGCTTTCTTT. The encoded protein is CASSLRTGDFTEAFF.

V gene TRBV7-3 combines with J gene TRBJ2-1, with a possible D match to TRBD2 (5 bases). Trimming removed 5 bases from V and 8 bases from J, with 16 bases in between. Per germline, CDR1 SGHTA and CDR2 FQGTGA. The CDR3 totals 14 residues. The CDR3 region has the DNA TGTGCCAGCAGCCCGTTTTCGCCCGGGGATGAGCAGTTCTTC. This encodes CASSPFSPGDEQFF. Full variable domain (missing parts from reference TRBV7-3 and TRBJ2-1): GAGVSQTPSNKVTEKGKYVELRCDPISGHTALYWYRQSLGQGPEFLIYFQGTGAADDSGLPNDRFFAVRPEGSVSTLKIQRTERGDSAVYLCASSPFSPGDEQFFGPGTRLTVL.

The rearrangement uses TRBV5-1 and TRBJ1-1, with TRBD1 matching over 10 bases. The CDR3 extends over 14 amino acids. V shed 4 bases and J 6 bases; nucleotides not matched to a gene: 6. Germline lookup yields CDR1 SGHRS and CDR2 YFSETQ. The CDR3 nucleotides are TGCGCCAGCAGCACAGGACAGGGGGACGCTGAAGCTTTCTTT. It translates to CASSTGQGDAEAFF.

This clone was found once. The V gene is TRBV7-6, the J gene TRBJ2-2, with 12 nucleotides matching TRBD2. This CDR3 is 15 amino acids long. The V segment lost 5 bases and the J segment 5 bases; nucleotides outside the gene matches: 3. Germline CDR1 and CDR2: SGHVS and FNYEAQ. The CDR3 loop is CASSLGLAGTGELFF. The CDR3 coding sequence is TGTGCCAGCAGCCTTGGACTAGCGGGGACCGGGGAGCTGTTTTTT.

The chain carries TRBV7-8 and TRBJ1-2; D unclear. The CDR3 consists of 15 residues. Looked up from germline, CDR1 is SGHVS and CDR2 is FQNEAQ. V gave up 10 bases and J gave up 8 bases, with 26 bases separating them. CDR3 coding DNA: TGTGCCACCGAAGCCTCCAATTCCCTAGTTGTGGGCTACACCTTC. Translation gives CATEASNSLVVGYTF.